Listed here are 21 T cell receptor beta chains from one sample, sequenced in a study of T cells in Graves' hyperthyroidism and ophthalmopathy. Amplification of TCR beta CDR3 regions used RNA as the template. RT-PCR in the first round (using the HTBI primer set) targeted the TCR CDR3. TCRdb itself ran the multiplex PCR reads through MiXCR, one entry per CDR3 protein. Here the sample spans 370,000 or so distinct CDR3 sequences, around an eighth being singletons. The specimen was blood. The receptor set was obtained from a man aged 30 to 39 with Graves' hyperthyroidism that later progressed to Graves' ophthalmopathy.

V is TRBV5-1 and J is TRBJ2-4; D gene unclear. CDR3 length: 16 amino acids. The V end was cut by 4 bases, the J end by 0 bases, with 14 bases between. Germline V lookup: CDR1 SGHRS, CDR2 YFSETQ. The CDR3 region has the DNA TGCGCCAGCAGCCTCGGACGGTCGCTAGCCAAAAACATTCAGTACTTC. It translates to CASSLGRSLAKNIQYF.

The chain recombines TRBV15 with TRBJ2-3; possible D gene TRBD2, 6 bases. CDR1 is LNHNV and CDR2 is YYDKDF in the germline V gene (reference sequence). Between the trimmed V and J ends, which lost 1 base and 0 bases, there was a span of 20 bases. The CDR3 sequence is 19 residues long. The CDR3: CATSRVPSYRDLSTDTQYF. CDR3 DNA sequence: TGTGCCACCAGCAGAGTACCAAGCTACCGGGACTTGAGCACAGATACGCAGTATTTT.

V and J are TRBV9 and TRBJ1-1; D is perhaps TRBD1 (5 bases). The germline V gene encodes CDR1 SGDLS and CDR2 YYNGEE. The V gene lost 0 bases and the J gene lost 4 bases, with 10 bases spanning the gap. The CDR3 loop spans 14 amino acids. The CDR3: CASSVGTTLTEAFF. Written as DNA, the CDR3 is TGTGCCAGCAGCGTAGGGACAACGCTCACTGAAGCTTTCTTT. Variable domain in full (rest from reference TRBV9 and TRBJ1-1): DSGVTQTPKHLITATGQRVTLRCSPRSGDLSVYWYQQSLDQGLQFLIQYYNGEERAKGNILERFSAQQFPDLHSELNLSSLELGDSALYFCASSVGTTLTEAFFGQGTRLTVV.

This clonotype was seen at least ten times. The genes are TRBV15 and TRBJ1-5; 11 nucleotides line up with TRBD1. There are 16 residues in the CDR3. Germline-derived CDR1 and CDR2 are LNHNV and YYDKDF (reference sequence). V dropped 1 base and J dropped 6; count of bases not matched to a gene: 5. This CDR3 is CATSRARDRGTQPQHF. CDR3 sequence (DNA): TGTGCCACCAGCAGAGCGAGGGACAGGGGGACTCAGCCCCAGCATTTT.

This chain joins TRBV3-1 and TRBJ2-1, with TRBD1 as a possible D gene (5 bases). The CDR3 contains 15 residues. Germline V gene lookup returns CDR1 LGHDT and CDR2 YNNKEL (reference sequence). V shed 0 bases and J shed 4 bases, with 10 bases lying between them. CDR3 nucleotides: TGTGCCAGCAGCCAAGAAGGGGCTAGGTACAATGAGCAGTTCTTC. It translates to CASSQEGARYNEQFF.

This clonotype was counted ten times or more. This chain uses TRBV28 with TRBJ1-2; 8 nucleotides match TRBD1. The CDR3 length is 14 residues. Looked up from germline, CDR1 is MDHEN and CDR2 is SYDVKM. J was trimmed by 8 bases and V by 4 bases; bases with no gene match: 9. The CDR3 spells CASSSSRGRGGYTF. The CDR3, as DNA: TGTGCCAGCAGTTCTAGCAGGGGGCGAGGGGGCTACACCTTC.

The chain combines TRBV9 with TRBJ1-2; 9 nucleotides line up with TRBD1. The J segment lost 4 bases and the V segment lost 3 bases, leaving 10 bases of the junction unmatched. Germline lookup yields CDR1 SGDLS and CDR2 YYNGEE. There are 16 residues in the CDR3. CDR3 nucleotides: TGTGCCAGCAGCGCGGAACAGGGGGCTTTGGGCTATGGCTACACCTTC. Amino acid sequence: CASSAEQGALGYGYTF.

This clonotype was seen ten or more times. The chain carries TRBV10-1 and TRBJ1-5; D unclear. Germline V CDR1 and CDR2: WNHNN, SYGVQD (reference sequence). Trimming removed 10 bases from V and 3 bases from J, with 13 bases in between. The CDR3 spans 13 residues. The DNA of the CDR3 is TGCGCCACCCGAAAAGGGTCCAATCAGCCCCAGCATTTT. Its translation: CATRKGSNQPQHF.

This clonotype has a handful of counts. This chain links TRBV7-9 with TRBJ1-5; TRBD1 matches 7 bases. Germline loops: CDR1 SEHNR, CDR2 FQNEAQ (reference sequence). Trimming removed 5 bases from V and 8 bases from J; junction bases left unmatched: 6. This CDR3 is built from 13 residues. The CDR3 DNA sequence: TGTGCCAGCAGCCTTTACAGGGGTGAGCCCCAGCATTTT. It specifies CASSLYRGEPQHF.

This clonotype appeared once. J is TRBJ2-5 and V is TRBV11-2; 9 bases are shared with TRBD1. V gave up 5 bases and J gave up 6 bases; unmatched junction bases: 7. The CDR3 has 14 residues. Per the germline V gene, CDR1 is SGHAT and CDR2 is FQNNGV. CDR3 sequence: CASSPWTGAKTQYF. In DNA, the CDR3 is TGTGCCAGCAGCCCGTGGACAGGGGCTAAGACCCAGTACTTC.

V and J are TRBV24-1 and TRBJ2-5; 9 bases are a match to TRBD1. Germline V gene sequence: CDR1 KGHDR, CDR2 SFDVKD. This CDR3 is built from 16 residues. The ends lost 4 bases at V and 3 bases at J; junction bases unmatched: 8. The CDR3 nucleotides read TGTGCCACCAGTGAGCCCCCGGGACAGGGTAAAGAGACCCAGTACTTC. Translated, it gives CATSEPPGQGKETQYF.

The sample holds many counts of this clonotype. V is TRBV6-1 and J is TRBJ2-7; a weak D match, TRBD1 (6 bases). The length of the CDR3 is 14 residues. Germline loops: CDR1 MNHNS, CDR2 SASEGT. V was trimmed by 3 bases and J by 6 bases, leaving 15 bases between them. CDR3 sequence: CASSDSARGSEQYF. CDR3 DNA sequence: TGTGCCAGCAGTGACTCCGCCAGGGGCTCCGAGCAGTACTTC.

The rearrangement links TRBV7-8 to TRBJ1-1, with 10 bases fitting TRBD1. The CDR3 sequence is 15 residues long. CDR1 SGHVS and CDR2 FQNEAQ come from the germline V gene. J gave up 3 bases and V 4 bases, and 5 bases lay outside the gene matches. CDR3 nucleotides: TGTGCCAGCAGCTGGACCGGGACAGGGGACACTGAAGCTTTCTTT. Translation: CASSWTGTGDTEAFF.

This chain links TRBV5-8 with TRBJ1-1; possible D gene TRBD1, 6 bases. CDR3 size: 14 residues. Germline lookup yields CDR1 SGHTS and CDR2 YDEGEE. Trimming removed 2 bases from V and 3 bases from J, with 11 bases in between. CDR3 DNA: TGTGCCAGCAGCTTTACAGGGTGGGACACTGAAGCTTTCTTT. Translated: CASSFTGWDTEAFF.

Ten or more counts support this clonotype. The V gene is TRBV9, the J gene TRBJ2-7, with TRBD1 identical over 7 bases. This CDR3 region has 13 residues. Per germline, CDR1 SGDLS and CDR2 YYNGEE. J lost 3 bases, V lost 0 bases, and 0 bases had no gene match. The CDR3: CASSVGDSYEQYF. The CDR3 DNA reads as TGTGCCAGCAGCGTAGGGGACAGCTACGAGCAGTACTTC.

V gene TRBV5-1 combines with J gene TRBJ2-7; D might be TRBD1 or TRBD2, each matching 5 bases. Germline CDR1 is SGHRS and CDR2 is YFSETQ. Between the trimmed V and J ends, which lost 4 bases and 6 bases, there was a span of 11 bases. The CDR3 has 12 amino acids. The CDR3 DNA is TGCGCCAGCAGCCGGGACCGATTCGAGCAGTACTTC. It codes for CASSRDRFEQYF.

This clonotype was recorded many times. J is TRBJ2-3 and V is TRBV28, with TRBD2 identical over 9 bases. CDR1 MDHEN and CDR2 SYDVKM come from the germline V gene. The CDR3 totals 17 residues. V shed 2 bases, J shed 2 bases, and the junction held 8 bases outside the gene matches. The CDR3 nucleotides read TGTGCCAGCAGTTTAGCTTACCAGCGGGGGGCCACAGATACGCAGTATTTT. As protein: CASSLAYQRGATDTQYF.

This clonotype was seen ten or more times. V usage is TRBV18 and J usage is TRBJ2-1; 12 positions agree with TRBD2. V shed 4 bases and J 7 bases; nucleotides not matched to a gene: 5. This CDR3 has 15 amino acids. The germline V gene has CDR1 KGHSH and CDR2 LQKENI. The CDR3 coding sequence is TGTGCCAGCTCACGCCCTAGCGGGGGGGCGAATGAGCAGTTCTTC. Encoded protein: CASSRPSGGANEQFF.

This clonotype showed up many times. The V call is TRBV9, the J call TRBJ2-7; D is undetermined. Germline V gene data show CDR1 as SGDLS and CDR2 as YYNGEE. The CDR3 consists of 13 residues. The ends were cut back, 0 bases at V and 1 base at J, with 5 bases in the middle. This CDR3 reads CASSVDSSYEQYF. The CDR3 DNA reads TGTGCCAGCAGCGTAGACAGTTCCTACGAGCAGTACTTC. Looking up the rest from reference TRBV9 and TRBJ2-7 gives the full variable domain: DSGVTQTPKHLITATGQRVTLRCSPRSGDLSVYWYQQSLDQGLQFLIQYYNGEERAKGNILERFSAQQFPDLHSELNLSSLELGDSALYFCASSVDSSYEQYFGPGTRLTVT.

This clonotype was found many times. The V and J genes are TRBV12-3 or TRBV12-4 and TRBJ2-3; D remains unclear. The CDR3 is made up of 17 amino acids. V dropped 3 bases and J dropped 0 bases, with 16 bases sitting between them. The chain's CDR3 is CASSFPAETPSTDTQYF. In DNA form, the CDR3 reads TGTGCCAGCAGTTTCCCGGCCGAGACCCCTAGCACAGATACGCAGTATTTT.

The chain couples TRBV28 to TRBJ2-2, with 8 bases matching TRBD1. Germline CDR1 MDHEN, CDR2 SYDVKM. After removal of 5 bases from V and 3 bases from J, the junction contained 8 bases not matched to a gene. The CDR3 is 16 residues long. CDR3 amino acids: CASSPQGASDTGELFF. CDR3 DNA sequence: TGTGCCAGCAGTCCTCAGGGGGCATCGGACACCGGGGAGCTGTTTTTT.